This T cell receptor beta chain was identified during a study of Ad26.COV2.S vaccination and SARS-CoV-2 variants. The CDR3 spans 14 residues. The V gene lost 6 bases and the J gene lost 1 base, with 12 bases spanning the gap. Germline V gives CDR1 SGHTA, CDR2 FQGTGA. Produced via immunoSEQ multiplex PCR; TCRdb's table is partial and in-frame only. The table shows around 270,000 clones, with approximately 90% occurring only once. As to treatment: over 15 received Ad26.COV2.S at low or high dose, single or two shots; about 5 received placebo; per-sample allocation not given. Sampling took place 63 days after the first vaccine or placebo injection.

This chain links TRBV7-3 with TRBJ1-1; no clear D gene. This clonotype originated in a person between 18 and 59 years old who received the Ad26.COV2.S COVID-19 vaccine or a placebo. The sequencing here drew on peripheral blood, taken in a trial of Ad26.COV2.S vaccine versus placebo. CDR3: CASRPGDSNTEAFF. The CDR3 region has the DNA TGTGCCAGCAGACCAGGAGACTCGAACACTGAAGCTTTCTTT.